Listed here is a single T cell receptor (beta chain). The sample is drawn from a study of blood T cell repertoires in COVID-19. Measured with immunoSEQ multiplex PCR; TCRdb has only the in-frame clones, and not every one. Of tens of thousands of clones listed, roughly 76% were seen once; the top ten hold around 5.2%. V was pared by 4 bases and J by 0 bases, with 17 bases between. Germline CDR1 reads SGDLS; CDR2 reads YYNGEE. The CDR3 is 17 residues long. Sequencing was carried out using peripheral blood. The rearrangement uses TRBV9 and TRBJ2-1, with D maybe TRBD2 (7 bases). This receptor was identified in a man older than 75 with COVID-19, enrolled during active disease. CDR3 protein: CASSPPLGGRSYNEQFF. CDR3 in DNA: TGTGCCAGCAGCCCACCGCTGGGGGGGCGCTCCTACAATGAGCAGTTCTTC.